The 22 T cell receptor beta chains below were found in one sample sequenced in a study of cytomegalovirus exposure and HLA in healthy donors. The PCR employed 60 Vbeta primers together with 13 Jbeta primers. Method: immunoSEQ multiplex PCR; TCRdb's copy keeps in-frame clones and lacks some. This table holds around 130,000 clones. The sample was PBMCs. These receptors all come from a woman in her thirties or forties in good health and CMV-seronegative.

The J gene is TRBJ1-2, the V gene TRBV4-1; the D gene is possibly TRBD1 (6 bases). Germline CDR1 MGHRA, CDR2 YSYEKL. The CDR3 is 15 residues long. V was shortened by 0 bases and J by 6 bases, with 14 bases between the two germline ends. CDR3 DNA: TGCGCCAGCAGCCAAGATTCGGGGGGCGACAATGGCTACACCTTC. Translating it yields CASSQDSGGDNGYTF.

The CDR3 sequence is CASSLTGGKETQYF. CDR3 coding DNA: TGTGCCAGCTCCCTGACAGGGGGGAAAGAGACCCAGTACTTC. This chain links TRBV18 with TRBJ2-5; 9 bases fit TRBD1. Germline trimming cut 6 bases from V and 3 bases from J; bases unmatched to any gene: 5. Germline V lookup: CDR1 KGHSH, CDR2 LQKENI. The CDR3 spans 14 residues.

The gene calls are TRBV9 and TRBJ2-5; 8 positions agree with TRBD2. J gave up 5 bases and V 0 bases, and 9 bases lay outside the gene matches. Germline V gene lookup returns CDR1 SGDLS and CDR2 YYNGEE. The CDR3 loop spans 16 amino acids. CDR3 nucleotide sequence: TGTGCCAGCAGCGTAGTTGACGGGGGGGCACGTGAGACCCAGTACTTC. This sequence encodes CASSVVDGGARETQYF.

Notes on this clone: This same CDR3 is encoded by further DNA sequences in the sample. The CDR3 DNA follows: TGTGCCAGCAGTGAAGGGGCGGACAGGGCTATCTACGAGCAGTACTTC. Protein product: CASSEGADRAIYEQYF. The rearrangement links TRBV2 to TRBJ2-7; TRBD1 matches 8 bases. The CDR3 has 16 residues. The V gene end was trimmed by 1 base and the J gene end by 3 bases; junction bases not matched to a gene: 8. Germline V gene data show CDR1 as SNHLY and CDR2 as FYNNEI.

V gene TRBV7-6 combines with J gene TRBJ2-3; 8 nucleotides align to TRBD1. In germline, CDR1 is SGHVS, CDR2 FNYEAQ. CDR3 length: 15 amino acids. V gave up 8 bases and J gave up 5 bases; unmatched junction bases: 12. CDR3 sequence (DNA): TGTGCCAGCGGGGCCCAAACAGGGGGGAGAGATACGCAGTATTTT. This codes for CASGAQTGGRDTQYF.

Comment on this clone: Other DNA sequences from this sample encode an identical CDR3 as well. J is TRBJ1-2 and V is TRBV28; D not certain. This CDR3 region has 14 residues. Germline values: CDR1 MDHEN, CDR2 SYDVKM. Trimming stripped 2 bases from V and 2 bases from J, with 9 bases between. The DNA for the CDR3 is TGTGCCAGCAGTTTAGGTGCGGGGAACTATGGCTACACCTTC. It codes for CASSLGAGNYGYTF.

The chain links TRBV10-3 to TRBJ1-2; D remains unclear. Germline values: CDR1 ENHRY, CDR2 SYGVKD. Trimming shortened V by 10 bases and J by 3 bases, and 18 bases separated the two germline ends. CDR3 length: 14 amino acids. As DNA, the CDR3 is TGTGCCACAACGGTCGGGGATATTGACTATGGCTACACCTTC. Translated, it gives CATTVGDIDYGYTF.

In nucleotides, the CDR3 is TGTGCCAGCAGTTACCGACAGGCCTACGAGCAGTACGTC. The encoded protein is CASSYRQAYEQYV. This chain uses TRBV6-6 with TRBJ2-7, with D possibly TRBD1 on 6 matching bases. V was cut by 2 bases and J by 2 bases, with 7 bases left in between. The CDR3 consists of 13 residues. CDR1 is MNHNY and CDR2 is SVGAGI in the germline V gene (reference sequence).

J is TRBJ1-5 and V is TRBV27, with TRBD1 matching over 7 bases. CDR1 is MNHEY and CDR2 is SMNVEV in the germline V gene (reference sequence). The ends lost 5 bases at V and 1 base at J; junction bases unmatched: 5. CDR3 length: 15 amino acids. CDR3: CASSAGQLSNQPQHF. For the CDR3, the DNA is TGTGCCAGCAGTGCGGGACAGTTAAGCAATCAGCCCCAGCATTTT.

This rearrangement joins TRBV7-2 to TRBJ1-1, with a weak D call TRBD1 (6 bases). Between the trimmed V and J ends, which lost 5 bases and 7 bases, there was a span of 20 bases. This CDR3 region has 15 residues. In germline, CDR1 is SGHTA, CDR2 FQGNSA. CDR3: CASSPSTGAGDEAFF. DNA of the CDR3: TGTGCCAGCAGCCCCTCGACTGGGGCAGGGGATGAAGCTTTCTTT. Using reference TRBV7-2 and TRBJ1-1 for the parts outside the CDR3, the full variable domain is GAGVSQSPSNKVTEKGKDVELRCDPISGHTALYWYRQSLGQGLEFLIYFQGNSAPDKSGLPSDRFSAERTGGSVSTLTIQRTQQEDSAVYLCASSPSTGAGDEAFFGQGTRLTVV.

The chain carries TRBV5-1 and TRBJ2-1, with D possibly TRBD1 on 7 matching bases. Looked up from germline, CDR1 is SGHRS and CDR2 is YFSETQ. V gave up 4 bases and J gave up 6 bases, with 17 bases separating them. The CDR3 totals 15 residues. The CDR3 DNA reads TGCGCCAGCAGCGCGGGACAGCCAAAGCCCAATGAGCAGTTCTTC. Translating gives CASSAGQPKPNEQFF.

The V and J genes are TRBV5-1 and TRBJ1-5; perhaps TRBD1 as D (5 bases). CDR1 is SGHRS and CDR2 is YFSETQ in the germline V gene. V shed 4 bases and J shed 3 bases, with 11 bases lying between them. The CDR3 runs to 14 residues. DNA of the CDR3: TGCGCCAGCAGCCCTGCAGGGATCAATCAGCCCCAGCATTTT. It encodes CASSPAGINQPQHF.

The rearrangement uses TRBV7-2 and TRBJ2-5; 11 nucleotides match TRBD2. V lost 1 base and J lost 4; bases outside the gene matches: 5. The germline gives CDR1 SGHTA, CDR2 FQGNSA. The CDR3 contains 16 residues. This chain's CDR3 is CASSLGVAGGLETQYF. The CDR3 nucleotides are TGTGCCAGCAGCTTAGGTGTAGCGGGGGGGCTAGAGACCCAGTACTTC.

This chain connects TRBV10-3 to TRBJ2-5, with D perhaps matching TRBD2 (6 bases). V was clipped by 6 bases and J by 4 bases, with 18 bases between them. In germline, CDR1 is ENHRY, CDR2 SYGVKD. This CDR3 contains 15 residues. The CDR3 nucleotides read TGTGCCATCAGCCATCCGGGAGTCGAGGTAGAGACCCAGTACTTC. This sequence encodes CAISHPGVEVETQYF.

J is TRBJ1-2 and V is TRBV6-1; TRBD1 is a possible D gene (5 bases). Per germline, CDR1 MNHNS and CDR2 SASEGT. The length of the CDR3 is 16 residues. V shed 1 base and J shed 4 bases, with 16 bases lying between them. The chain's CDR3 is CASSEEGGNGAYGYTF. The DNA for the CDR3 is TGTGCCAGCAGTGAAGAAGGAGGGAACGGGGCCTATGGCTACACCTTC.

The gene calls are TRBV18 and TRBJ1-5, with a possible D match to TRBD1 (6 bases). This CDR3 has 14 residues. Trimming shortened V by 6 bases and J by 3 bases, and 12 bases separated the two germline ends. The germline CDR1 and CDR2 sequences are KGHSH and LQKENI. The CDR3 DNA reads as TGTGCCAGCTCCCCAACAGGGACCAATCAGCCCCAGCATTTT. It codes for CASSPTGTNQPQHF.

The rearrangement uses TRBV28 and TRBJ1-2, with a weak D call TRBD1 (5 bases). Germline V gene data show CDR1 as MDHEN and CDR2 as SYDVKM. The V gene lost 5 bases and the J gene lost 8 bases, with 21 bases spanning the gap. This CDR3 is 15 amino acids long. The CDR3 region has the DNA TGTGCCAGCAGTCTTCTGGGACTATCCGCTGGGGGCTACACCTTC. Residues: CASSLLGLSAGGYTF.

This chain links TRBV4-3 with TRBJ2-2; 12 bases match TRBD2. CDR1 is LGHNA and CDR2 is YSLEER in the germline V gene. This CDR3 is built from 18 residues. Trimming cost V 0 bases and J 3 bases; bases outside gene matches: 5. CDR3 protein: CASSQEWLAGGHTGELFF. DNA of the CDR3: TGCGCCAGCAGCCAAGAATGGCTAGCGGGGGGGCACACCGGGGAGCTGTTTTTT.

V usage is TRBV29-1 and J usage is TRBJ1-1; D call uncertain. The ends were cut back, 4 bases at V and 12 bases at J, with 12 bases in the middle. Germline V lookup: CDR1 SQVTM, CDR2 ANQGSEA. The CDR3 has 10 amino acids. The CDR3 reads CSVGARETFF. The CDR3, as DNA: TGCAGCGTTGGGGCCCGGGAGACTTTCTTT.

J is TRBJ1-1 and V is TRBV28; tentative D call: TRBD1 (6 bases). Germline CDR1 and CDR2: MDHEN and SYDVKM. The CDR3 spans 13 residues. V was pared by 2 bases and J by 10 bases, with 14 bases between. CDR3: CASSLPDRLAAFF. In DNA, the CDR3 is TGTGCCAGCAGTTTACCCGACAGGCTTGCAGCTTTCTTT.

The chain combines TRBV4-1 with TRBJ1-5, with D unclear. V shed 6 bases and J shed 0 bases, with 6 bases lying between them. Per germline, CDR1 MGHRA and CDR2 YSYEKL. The CDR3 is 13 amino acids. The CDR3 protein is CASRRDSNQPQHF. The CDR3 nucleotides read TGCGCCAGCAGGAGGGATAGCAATCAGCCCCAGCATTTT.

The chain has TRBV28 and TRBJ1-4; no definite D call. Germline lookup yields CDR1 MDHEN and CDR2 SYDVKM. Trimming took off 7 bases at V and 6 bases at J, with 18 bases between the two ends. CDR3 length equals 15 residues. In DNA form, the CDR3 reads TGTGCCAGCACCTCTAGCATCGGGTTGGATGAAAAACTGTTTTTT. Translation gives CASTSSIGLDEKLFF.